One and the same sample provided the 29 T cell receptor beta chains below, sequenced in a study of cytomegalovirus exposure and HLA in healthy donors. Primers: 60 Vbeta forward and 13 Jbeta reverse. The repertoire was sequenced with immunoSEQ multiplex PCR; TCRdb's copy has only in-frame clones and lacks some. The sample lists roughly 140,000 clones, 80% seen once, with around 4.4% in the top ten. What was sequenced was PBMCs. The source of these receptors is a man aged 35 to 55 in good health and CMV-seronegative.

The chain employs TRBV4-3 and TRBJ1-2; perhaps TRBD1 as D (6 bases). CDR3 length: 13 amino acids. V shed 2 bases and J shed 2 bases, with 6 bases lying between them. The germline gives CDR1 LGHNA, CDR2 YSLEER. The CDR3 spells CASSQTGNYGYTF. The CDR3 DNA follows: TGCGCCAGCAGCCAAACAGGGAACTATGGCTACACCTTC.

This clone was counted only a few times. The identical CDR3 is also encoded by other nucleotide sequences in the sample. The chain links TRBV15 to TRBJ1-6, with 7 bases fitting TRBD1. Per the germline V gene, CDR1 is LNHNV and CDR2 is YYDKDF (reference sequence). This CDR3 comprises 14 residues. Unmatched junction bases numbered 9, after V lost 10 bases and J lost 6 bases. DNA for the CDR3: TGTGCCAGCGGCTTTACAGGGGTTAATTCACCCCTCCACTTT. Protein: CASGFTGVNSPLHF.

The J gene is TRBJ2-5, the V gene TRBV5-4; D possibly corresponds to TRBD1 (6 bases). V dropped 3 bases and J dropped 3 bases, with 15 bases sitting between them. The CDR3 extends over 15 amino acids. Per germline, CDR1 SGHNT and CDR2 YYREEE (reference sequence). The CDR3 DNA is TGTGCCAGCAGCTCAGCGCAGGGGTCGGAAGAGACCCAGTACTTC. It translates to CASSSAQGSEETQYF.

Comments on this clone: The sample carries other DNA sequences with the same CDR3. The chain joins TRBV9 to TRBJ2-3; no definite D call. The CDR3 is made up of 14 amino acids. Germline loops: CDR1 SGDLS, CDR2 YYNGEE. V lost 0 bases and J lost 0, with 5 bases in between. Here the CDR3 DNA reads TGTGCCAGCAGCGTAGCGGTCAGCACAGATACGCAGTATTTT. This translates into CASSVAVSTDTQYF.

This clone has a single count. The chain carries TRBV9 and TRBJ1-2; 11 nucleotides align to TRBD1. The trim removed 1 base at V and 8 bases at J, leaving 10 bases unmatched. Looked up from germline, CDR1 is SGDLS and CDR2 is YYNGEE. There are 16 residues in the CDR3. The CDR3 DNA reads TGTGCCAGCAGCGTATTGGGGACAGGGGGTATTGAAGGCTACACCTTC. Protein product: CASSVLGTGGIEGYTF.

The rearrangement uses TRBV29-1 and TRBJ2-1, with TRBD1 identical over 10 bases. The CDR3 extends over 13 amino acids. The V gene end was trimmed by 8 bases and the J gene end by 5 bases; junction bases not matched to a gene: 6. Looked up from germline, CDR1 is SQVTM and CDR2 is ANQGSEA. The CDR3 DNA follows: TGCAGCACCCGGGACAGGGGTAACAATGAGCAGTTCTTC. Amino acids: CSTRDRGNNEQFF.

The chain recombines TRBV10-3 with TRBJ2-7; 10 positions match TRBD1. The J segment lost 5 bases and the V segment lost 9 bases, leaving 13 bases of the junction unmatched. The CDR3 is 15 residues long. Germline loops: CDR1 ENHRY, CDR2 SYGVKD. The CDR3 loop reads CAISLDPGQGHEQYF. As DNA, the CDR3 is TGTGCCATATCATTAGACCCGGGACAGGGGCACGAGCAGTACTTC.

The chain joins TRBV7-2 to TRBJ2-5; 11 bases line up with TRBD1. Judging by the DNA end, TRBJ2-7 fits better; the J call may be wrong. The CDR3 is 15 residues long. Germline assignment: CDR1 SGHTA and CDR2 FQGNSA. This CDR3 is CASSFGGQGAYEQYF. CDR3 DNA: TGTGCCAGCAGCTTCGGCGGACAGGGGGCGTACGAGCAGTACTTC.

This clone was seen only a few times. This sequence joins TRBV7-6 and TRBJ1-2; 10 nucleotides agree with TRBD1. CDR3 length equals 16 residues. Looked up from germline, CDR1 is SGHVS and CDR2 is FNYEAQ. V lost 6 bases and J lost 8; bases outside the gene matches: 15. The DNA for the CDR3 is TGTGCCAGCAGTGCCGGGACAGGGGCCTATCTGGAAGGCTACACCTTC. Its protein is CASSAGTGAYLEGYTF.

The chain uses TRBV7-2 and TRBJ1-1; TRBD1 matches at 7 bases. There are 14 residues in the CDR3. The germline gives CDR1 SGHTA, CDR2 FQGNSA. With 4 bases clipped from V and 0 bases from J, the junction kept 2 bases outside the gene matches. This chain's CDR3 is CASSSGQLNTEAFF. CDR3 DNA: TGTGCCAGCAGCTCGGGACAGTTGAACACTGAAGCTTTCTTT.

This clone was observed once. The V call is TRBV7-9, the J call TRBJ2-2; 13 bases match TRBD2. J was trimmed by 5 bases and V by 4 bases; bases with no gene match: 4. The germline CDR1 and CDR2 sequences are SEHNR and FQNEAQ (reference sequence). The CDR3 sequence is 16 residues long. CDR3 loop: CASSSTSGGLTGELFF. The CDR3 coding sequence is TGTGCCAGCAGCTCGACTAGCGGGGGGCTAACCGGGGAGCTGTTTTTT. The complete variable domain, with remaining parts taken from reference TRBV7-9 and TRBJ2-2, reads DTGVSQNPRHKITKRGQNVTFRCDPISEHNRLYWYRQTLGQGPEFLTYFQNEAQLEKSRLLSDRFSAERPKGSFSTLEIQRTEQGDSAMYLCASSSTSGGLTGELFFGEGSRLTVL.

This clone has only a few counts. The chain couples TRBV4-3 to TRBJ1-5, with no clear D. This CDR3 is 15 amino acids long. V lost 0 bases to trimming and J lost 6 bases, with 12 bases between them. In germline, CDR1 is LGHNA, CDR2 YSLEER. The CDR3 bases are TGCGCCAGCAGCCAAGATCGGGGAAGTAGTCAGCCCCAGCATTTT. This encodes CASSQDRGSSQPQHF.

CDR3 loop: CASSKAPKQSEKLFF. In DNA, the CDR3 is TGTGCCAGTAGTAAAGCCCCTAAACAGTCCGAAAAACTGTTTTTT. V usage is TRBV19 and J usage is TRBJ1-4; D unresolved. CDR3 length equals 15 residues. V lost 4 bases and J 8 bases, leaving 17 bases between the germline ends. Germline lookup yields CDR1 LNHDA and CDR2 SQIVND (reference sequence).

The CDR3: CASIQEGLATGELFF. For the CDR3, the DNA is TGTGCCAGCATCCAAGAGGGGCTAGCGACCGGGGAGCTGTTTTTT. The chain couples TRBV21-1 to TRBJ2-2; TRBD2 reflects the table's D call only, with no check against the DNA. TRBV21-1 is tagged as a pseudogene. CDR3 length: 15 amino acids.

The chain combines TRBV27 with TRBJ1-2; D may be TRBD1 (5 bases). The germline CDR1 and CDR2 sequences are MNHEY and SMNVEV (reference sequence). Trimming took 3 bases from V and 6 from J, leaving 14 bases between them. The CDR3 is 14 residues long. The CDR3: CASSLVGGLDGYTF. Written as DNA, the CDR3 is TGTGCCAGCAGTTTGGTGGGGGGGTTAGATGGCTACACCTTC.

This clone was observed a few times. This chain uses TRBV6-1 with TRBJ2-6, with 8 bases that match TRBD2. Germline V gives CDR1 MNHNS, CDR2 SASEGT. Germline trimming cut 2 bases from V and 1 base from J; bases unmatched to any gene: 10. CDR3 length equals 19 residues. DNA of the CDR3: TGTGCCAGCAGTGAAAGTGTAGGGACTAGGCGTTCTGGGGCCAACGTCCTGACTTTC. Amino acids: CASSESVGTRRSGANVLTF.

V and J are TRBV5-1 and TRBJ2-5; TRBD2 is a possible D gene (5 bases). This CDR3 has 13 amino acids. The germline V gene encodes CDR1 SGHRS and CDR2 YFSETQ. V shed 6 bases and J shed 1 base, with 10 bases lying between them. Here the CDR3 DNA reads TGCGCCAGCAACGGGATGGGCCAAGAGACCCAGTACTTC. Its translation is CASNGMGQETQYF. Full variable domain (remainder filled in from reference TRBV5-1 and TRBJ2-5): KAGVTQTPRYLIKTRGQQVTLSCSPISGHRSVSWYQQTPGQGLQFLFEYFSETQRNKGNFPGRFSGRQFSNSRSEMNVSTLELGDSALYLCASNGMGQETQYFGPGTRLLVL.

The V gene is TRBV4-1, the J gene TRBJ2-1; D is perhaps TRBD2 (6 bases). The germline V gene has CDR1 MGHRA and CDR2 YSYEKL. This CDR3 contains 17 residues. V was shortened by 0 bases and J by 3 bases, with 15 bases between the two germline ends. This CDR3 is CASSQDLAGLLYNEQFF. CDR3 bases: TGCGCCAGCAGCCAAGATTTGGCGGGACTGCTCTACAATGAGCAGTTCTTC.

This clone was detected only a few times. This chain joins TRBV7-9 and TRBJ1-4; D may be TRBD1 (5 bases). The germline V gene has CDR1 SEHNR and CDR2 FQNEAQ (reference sequence). The CDR3 runs 14 residues. The V end lost 3 bases, the J end lost 1 base, and 6 bases lay between the germline ends. The CDR3 region is CASSFQGTNEKLFF. The CDR3, as DNA: TGTGCCAGCAGCTTCCAGGGAACTAATGAAAAACTGTTTTTT. The full variable domain, completed using reference TRBV7-9 and TRBJ1-4, is DTGVSQNPRHKITKRGQNVTFRCDPISEHNRLYWYRQTLGQGPEFLTYFQNEAQLEKSRLLSDRFSAERPKGSFSTLEIQRTEQGDSAMYLCASSFQGTNEKLFFGSGTQLSVL.

The chain combines TRBV2 with TRBJ2-7; D might be TRBD2 (6 bases). The CDR3 length is 11 residues. V was cut by 4 bases and J by 13 bases, with 14 bases left in between. The germline V gene has CDR1 SNHLY and CDR2 FYNNEI. In DNA, the CDR3 is TGTGCCAGCAGTGCCGAGCTAGCGTCCTACTTC. It yields the protein CASSAELASYF. Supplemented by reference TRBV2 and TRBJ2-7, the full variable domain reads EPEVTQTPSHQVTQMGQEVILRCVPISNHLYFYWYRQILGQKVEFLVSFYNNEISEKSEIFDDQFSVERPDGSNFTLKIRSTKLEDSAMYFCASSAELASYFGPGTRLTVT.

The chain has TRBV7-9 and TRBJ1-1; 8 bases are a match to TRBD1. The germline CDR1 and CDR2 sequences are SEHNR and FQNEAQ (reference sequence). The CDR3 loop spans 16 amino acids. The junction had 8 bases not matched to a gene; V was cut back by 5 bases and J by 0 bases. The CDR3 reads CASSKFQGAMNTEAFF. CDR3 nucleotide sequence: TGTGCCAGCAGCAAGTTCCAGGGGGCCATGAACACTGAAGCTTTCTTT. Based on the CDR3 plus reference TRBV7-9 and TRBJ1-1, the full variable domain is DTGVSQNPRHKITKRGQNVTFRCDPISEHNRLYWYRQTLGQGPEFLTYFQNEAQLEKSRLLSDRFSAERPKGSFSTLEIQRTEQGDSAMYLCASSKFQGAMNTEAFFGQGTRLTVV.

The gene calls are TRBV5-1 and TRBJ1-4; the D gene is possibly TRBD1 (6 bases). CDR1 and CDR2 from the germline V gene are SGHRS and YFSETQ. The CDR3 is 13 residues long. The V and J ends lost 4 bases and 4 bases respectively, with 8 bases between them. The CDR3 reads CASSPGHNEKLFF. The DNA of the CDR3 is TGCGCCAGCAGCCCGGGACATAATGAAAAACTGTTTTTT.

The rearrangement joins TRBV6-6 to TRBJ1-6; the D gene is possibly TRBD1 (6 bases). Between the trimmed V and J ends, which lost 5 bases and 6 bases, there was a span of 17 bases. This CDR3 is 16 amino acids long. Germline-derived CDR1 and CDR2 are MNHNY and SVGAGI (reference sequence). This CDR3 is CASSPRQEFVNSPLHF. CDR3 DNA sequence: TGTGCCAGCAGTCCCCGACAGGAGTTTGTTAATTCACCCCTCCACTTT.

The genes are TRBV21-1 and TRBJ1-1. TRBV21-1 is a pseudogene locus. The CDR3 extends over 14 amino acids. The CDR3 spells CASSKGGRGTEAFF. The CDR3 DNA sequence: TGTGCCAGCAGCAAGGGAGGAAGGGGCACTGAAGCTTTCTTT.

The rearrangement uses TRBV7-6 and TRBJ2-5, with D perhaps TRBD2 (6 bases). In germline, CDR1 is SGHVS, CDR2 FNYEAQ. Trimming cost V 7 bases and J 10 bases, with 28 bases left between them. The CDR3 is 16 residues long. DNA for the CDR3: TGTGCCAGCATCCAAGGCGGGGCGGCGGGTCCCGGGGACCAGTACTTC. The encoded protein is CASIQGGAAGPGDQYF.

This clone was picked up a small number of times. Other nucleotide sequences in the sample specify the same CDR3. The J gene is TRBJ2-1, the V gene TRBV4-2, with TRBD2 identical over 8 bases. The length of the CDR3 is 15 residues. J lost 4 bases, V lost 0 bases, and 2 bases had no gene match. Germline V gene data show CDR1 as LGHNA and CDR2 as YNFKEQ. The CDR3 reads CASSQDRGGYNEQFF. The CDR3 coding sequence is TGTGCCAGCAGCCAAGATCGGGGGGGTTACAATGAGCAGTTCTTC.

The rearrangement joins TRBV6-1 to TRBJ2-5; the D is unclear. The CDR3 has 12 amino acids. CDR1 is MNHNS and CDR2 is SASEGT in the germline V gene. Trimming shortened V by 3 bases and J by 4 bases, and 6 bases separated the two germline ends. The CDR3 sequence is CASSERTETQYF. DNA for the CDR3: TGTGCCAGCAGTGAGCGAACAGAGACCCAGTACTTC.

J is TRBJ1-1 and V is TRBV7-9, with unresolved D. The V end was cut by 1 base, the J end by 11 bases, with 8 bases between. Germline lookup yields CDR1 SEHNR and CDR2 FQNEAQ (reference sequence). The CDR3 extends over 11 amino acids. The DNA for the CDR3 is TGTGCCAGCAGCTTAGTAGCCGGGGCTTTCTTT. Amino acid sequence: CASSLVAGAFF. The full variable domain, rest sourced from reference TRBV7-9 and TRBJ1-1, is DTGVSQNPRHKITKRGQNVTFRCDPISEHNRLYWYRQTLGQGPEFLTYFQNEAQLEKSRLLSDRFSAERPKGSFSTLEIQRTEQGDSAMYLCASSLVAGAFFGQGTRLTVV.

The chain joins TRBV10-3 to TRBJ2-7; 7 positions match TRBD1. Germline loops: CDR1 ENHRY, CDR2 SYGVKD. The CDR3 loop spans 14 amino acids. The V segment lost 6 bases and the J segment 7 bases; nucleotides outside the gene matches: 12. The DNA of the CDR3 is TGTGCCATCAGGCCAAGGACAGGCCTTCGGGAGCAGTACTTC. Amino acids: CAIRPRTGLREQYF.